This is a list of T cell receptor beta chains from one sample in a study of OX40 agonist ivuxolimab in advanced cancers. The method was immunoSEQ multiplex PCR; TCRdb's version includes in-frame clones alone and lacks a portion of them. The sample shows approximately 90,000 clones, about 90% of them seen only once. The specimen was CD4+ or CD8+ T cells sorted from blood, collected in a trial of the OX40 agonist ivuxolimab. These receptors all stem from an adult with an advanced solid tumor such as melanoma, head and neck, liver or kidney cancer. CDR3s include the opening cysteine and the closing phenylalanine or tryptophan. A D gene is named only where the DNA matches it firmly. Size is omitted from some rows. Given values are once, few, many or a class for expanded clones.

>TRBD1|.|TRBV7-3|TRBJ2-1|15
TGTGCCAGCAGCATCGACAGGGGACGATACAATGAGCAGTTCTTC
CASSIDRGRYNEQFF
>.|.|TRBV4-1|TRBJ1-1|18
TGCGCCAGCAGCCAAGAATCAATACAGGCCGGGGCCGGGGGTGAAGCTTTCTTT
CASSQESIQAGAGGEAFF
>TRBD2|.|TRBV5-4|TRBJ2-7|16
TGTGCCAGCAGCCTTAGGACTAGCGGGAGGCCCTACGAGCAGTACTTC
CASSLRTSGRPYEQYF
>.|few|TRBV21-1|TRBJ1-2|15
TGTGCCAGCAGGGGAGGTCGGGACAGGGCCTATGGCTACACCTTC
CASRGGRDRAYGYTF
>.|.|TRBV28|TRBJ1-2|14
TGTGCCAGCAGCCTCCCCCCGGGGGGAAGTGGCTACACCTTC
CASSLPPGGSGYTF
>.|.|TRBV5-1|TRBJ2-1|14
TGCGCCAGCAGCTTAGCGGATACACAAAATGAGCAGTTCTTC
CASSLADTQNEQFF
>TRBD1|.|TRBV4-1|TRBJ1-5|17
TGCGCCAGCAGCCAAGTAGGGGGCGGCCGCAATGATCAGCCCCAGCATTTT
CASSQVGGGRNDQPQHF
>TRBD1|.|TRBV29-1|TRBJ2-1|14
TGCAGCGCCCTAGGACAGGGGAACGGGAATGAGCAGTTCTTC
CSALGQGNGNEQFF
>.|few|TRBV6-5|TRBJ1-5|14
TGTGCCAGCAGTTACCGTCAGAGAGGAGAGCCCCAGCATTTT
CASSYRQRGEPQHF
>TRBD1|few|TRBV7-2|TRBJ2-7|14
TGTGCCAGCAGCGCCCCGGGACAGAGATACGAGCAGTACTTC
CASSAPGQRYEQYF
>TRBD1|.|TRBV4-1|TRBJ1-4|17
TGCGCCAGCAGCCAAGTGGGGACAGGGGGCACTAATGAAAAACTGTTTTTT
CASSQVGTGGTNEKLFF
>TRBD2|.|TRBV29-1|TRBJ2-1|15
TGCAGCGTTGAAGGGACTAGCGGGAGTAGTAATGAGCAGTTCTTC
CSVEGTSGSSNEQFF
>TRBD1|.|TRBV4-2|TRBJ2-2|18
TGTGCCAGCAGCCAAGAGGTTACAGGGGGCTGGAACACCGGGGAGCTGTTTTTT
CASSQEVTGGWNTGELFF
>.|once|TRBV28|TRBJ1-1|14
TGTGCCAGCAGTTTACTGGGACTTAGCACTGAAGCTTTCTTT
CASSLLGLSTEAFF
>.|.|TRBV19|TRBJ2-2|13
TGTGCCAGTAGTATAGGAGGGACCGGGGAGCTGTTTTTT
CASSIGGTGELFF
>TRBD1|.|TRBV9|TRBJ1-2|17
TGTGCCAGCAGCGTAGCTAAGGGGACAGGGGGCAGCTATGGCTACACCTTC
CASSVAKGTGGSYGYTF
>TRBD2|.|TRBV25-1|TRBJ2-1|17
TGTGCCAGCAGCGGAGAGACTAGCGCCAGCTCCTACAATGAGCAGTTCTTC
CASSGETSASSYNEQFF
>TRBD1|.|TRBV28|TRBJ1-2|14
TGTGCCAGCAGCCAGGGGGTACTTTCCTATGGCTACACCTTC
CASSQGVLSYGYTF
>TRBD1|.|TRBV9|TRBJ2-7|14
TGTGCCAGCAGCCCAGGGACAGCCAAATACGAGCAGTACTTC
CASSPGTAKYEQYF
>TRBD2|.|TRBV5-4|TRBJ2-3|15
TGTGCCAGCAGCTCAGCCGGGACTAGCTTCAATACGCAGTATTTT
CASSSAGTSFNTQYF
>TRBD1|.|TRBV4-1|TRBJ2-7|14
TGCGCCAGCAGCTACGACAGGGACGCCTACGAGCAGTACTTC
CASSYDRDAYEQYF
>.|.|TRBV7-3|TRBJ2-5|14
TGTGCCAGCAGCTTAGGACGGTCCGAGGAGACCCAGTACTTC
CASSLGRSEETQYF
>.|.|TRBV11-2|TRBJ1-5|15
TGTGCCAGCAGCCAAGAGGGCAGGGCCAATCAGCCCCAGCATTTT
CASSQEGRANQPQHF
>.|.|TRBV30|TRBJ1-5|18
TGTGCCTGGAGTGTTTCGGGGTCGAGCTATAACAGCAATCAGCCCCAGCATTTT
CAWSVSGSSYNSNQPQHF
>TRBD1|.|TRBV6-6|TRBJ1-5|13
TGTGCCAGCAGTAACGGACAGGGCCAGCCCCAGCATTTT
CASSNGQGQPQHF
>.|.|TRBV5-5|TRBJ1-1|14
TGTGCCAGCATCCCCGAGATGGGGGGTACTGAAGCTTTCTTT
CASIPEMGGTEAFF
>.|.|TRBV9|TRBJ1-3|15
TGTGCCAGCAGCCTTAGCCAGGGTTTTGGAAACACCATATATTTT
CASSLSQGFGNTIYF
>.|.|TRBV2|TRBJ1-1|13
TGTGCCAGCAGTGAAACTGGGGTCACTGAAGCTTTCTTT
CASSETGVTEAFF
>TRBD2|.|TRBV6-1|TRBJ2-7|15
TGTGCCAGCAGTGCCCCACTAGCGGCCCGGTACGAGCAGTACTTC
CASSAPLAARYEQYF
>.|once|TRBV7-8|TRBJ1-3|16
TGTGCCAGCAGCACTCCTACTGCGAGCTCTGGAAACACCATATATTTT
CASSTPTASSGNTIYF
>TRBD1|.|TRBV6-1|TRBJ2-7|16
TGTGCCAGCAGTGAATCATTTTGGGACAGCTTCTACGAGCAGTACTTC
CASSESFWDSFYEQYF
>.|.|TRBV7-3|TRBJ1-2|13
TGTGCCAGCAGCTTATGGGACGGGGACGGCTACACCTTC
CASSLWDGDGYTF
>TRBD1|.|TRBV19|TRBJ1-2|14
TGTGCCAGTATATCGGGACAGGGAAGATATGGCTACACCTTC
CASISGQGRYGYTF
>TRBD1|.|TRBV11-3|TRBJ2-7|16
TGTGCCAGCAGCTTAGGCCAGGGACAGGTTGCCTACGAGCAGTACTTC
CASSLGQGQVAYEQYF
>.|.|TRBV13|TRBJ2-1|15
TGTGCCAGCAGCCCCCGGATCGGGGCCTACAATGAGCAGTTCTTC
CASSPRIGAYNEQFF
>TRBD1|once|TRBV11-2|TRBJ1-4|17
TGTGCCAGCAGCAACTCGGGACAGGGGGCAGTTAATGAAAAACTGTTTTTT
CASSNSGQGAVNEKLFF
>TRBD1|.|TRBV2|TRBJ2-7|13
TGTGCCAGCAGTACACTGGTAGGACAGGCGCAGTACTTC
CASSTLVGQAQYF
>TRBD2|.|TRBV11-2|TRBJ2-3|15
TGTGCCAGCAGTATGCAATCGGGAGGGGTGGATACGCAGTATTTT
CASSMQSGGVDTQYF
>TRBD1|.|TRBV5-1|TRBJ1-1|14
TGCGCCACCCGGTCGGGGACAGGGGCCCCAGGGGCTTTCTTT
CATRSGTGAPGAFF
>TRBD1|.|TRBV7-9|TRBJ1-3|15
TGTGCCAGCAGCTTCACAGGGGGCTCTGGAAACACCATATATTTT
CASSFTGGSGNTIYF
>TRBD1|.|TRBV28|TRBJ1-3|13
TGTGCCAGCGCGAGGGGGCAGGGAAACACCATATATTTT
CASARGQGNTIYF
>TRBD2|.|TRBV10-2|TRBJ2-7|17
TGCGCCAGCTCCCATCTAGCGGGAGGGCTCAAGGGGGGGGAGCAGTACTTC
CASSHLAGGLKGGEQYF
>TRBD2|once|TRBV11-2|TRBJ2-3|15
TGTGCCAGCAGCTTACGACTAGCGGAGAGAGATACGCAGTATTTT
CASSLRLAERDTQYF
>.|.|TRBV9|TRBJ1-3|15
TGTGCCAGCAGCGTAGAGGGACACTCTGGAAACACCATATATTTT
CASSVEGHSGNTIYF
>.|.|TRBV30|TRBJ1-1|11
TGTGCCTGGATATTGAACACTGAAGCTTTCTTT
CAWILNTEAFF
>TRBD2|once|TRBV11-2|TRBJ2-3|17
TGTGCCAGCAGCTTAGGACGGACTAGCGGGACGACAGATACGCAGTATTTT
CASSLGRTSGTTDTQYF
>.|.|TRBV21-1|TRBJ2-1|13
TGTGCCAGCAGCAAAGCGCAGGAGTATGAGCAGTTCTTC
CASSKAQEYEQFF
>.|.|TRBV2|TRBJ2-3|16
TGTGCCAGCAGTGATTTGCCCGGAGAACTCACAGATACGCAGTATTTT
CASSDLPGELTDTQYF
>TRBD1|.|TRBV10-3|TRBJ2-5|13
TGTGCCATCGGGGGGACAGGCCAAGAGACCCAGTACTTC
CAIGGTGQETQYF
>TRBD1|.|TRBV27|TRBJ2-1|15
TGTGCCAGCAGTCCGCTGACAGGGAGTTGGGGTGAGCAGTTCTTC
CASSPLTGSWGEQFF
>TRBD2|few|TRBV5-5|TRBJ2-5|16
TGTGCCAGCAGCTCCGACAGCGGGAGGCTCGGTAGGACCCAGTACTTC
CASSSDSGRLGRTQYF
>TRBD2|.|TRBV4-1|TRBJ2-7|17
TGCGCCAGCAGCCAAGGGGTAAGCCTAGCGGGAGCTCGCGAGCAGTACTTC
CASSQGVSLAGAREQYF
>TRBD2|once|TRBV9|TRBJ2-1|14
TGTGCCAGCAGCGGGACTAGCGGGAACAATGAGCAGTTCTTC
CASSGTSGNNEQFF
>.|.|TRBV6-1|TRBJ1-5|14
TGTGCCAGCAGTGAAAAGTCTGGGCGGCAGCCCCAGCATTTT
CASSEKSGRQPQHF
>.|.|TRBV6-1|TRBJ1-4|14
TGTGCCAGCGGTGGAGTTTTGAATAATGAAAAACTGTTTTTT
CASGGVLNNEKLFF
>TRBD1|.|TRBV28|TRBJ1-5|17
TGTGCCAGCCGAGGGACAGCCCTTTATAATAGCAATCAGCCCCAGCATTTT
CASRGTALYNSNQPQHF
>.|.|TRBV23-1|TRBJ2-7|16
TGCGCCAGCAGTCAATCGGGGGTAAGACCGATCCACGAGCAGTACTTC
CASSQSGVRPIHEQYF
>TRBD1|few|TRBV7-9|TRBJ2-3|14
TGTGCCAGCAGCTTAGTACAGGGGGCGGATACGCAGTATTTT
CASSLVQGADTQYF
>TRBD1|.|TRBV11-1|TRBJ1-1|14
TGTGCCAGCAGCTTAGGACAGGGGAACACTGAAGCTTTCTTT
CASSLGQGNTEAFF